Described below is a single T cell receptor (beta chain) sequence and its context. For each CDR3 protein, TCRdb gives one entry from its re-call of the 5' RACE reads, without DNA. The sample table sets out 310,000 or so distinct CDR3 sequences. CDR1 and CDR2 from the germline V gene are SGHRS and YFSETQ. The CDR3 is 14 amino acids. This entry comes from a study of monozygotic twins with inflammatory bowel disease. The source is a human donor with ulcerative colitis or Crohn's disease, or a healthy co-twin of an affected twin (not recorded which). V usage is TRBV5-1 and J usage is TRBJ2-1. The specimen was blood. CDR3: CASSFVAVINEQFF.